Listed here are 7 T cell receptor beta chains from one sample, sequenced in a study of cytomegalovirus exposure and HLA in healthy donors. The primer mix had 60 Vbeta and 13 Jbeta primers. The repertoire was sequenced with immunoSEQ multiplex PCR; TCRdb's copy has only in-frame clones and lacks some. The sample includes 86,000 or so clones, about 76% of them seen just once. The material sequenced was PBMCs. These receptors all come from a woman between 35 and 50 years old in good health and CMV-seropositive.

This sequence joins TRBV18 and TRBJ1-2; tentatively, D is TRBD1 (5 bases). The CDR3 extends over 14 amino acids. The V end lost 3 bases, the J end lost 4 bases, and 12 bases lay between the germline ends. CDR1 is KGHSH and CDR2 is LQKENI in the germline V gene. The CDR3 region has the DNA TGTGCCAGCTCACCCGAGACAGTCTCCTATGGCTACACCTTC. Protein: CASSPETVSYGYTF.

V gene TRBV7-3 combines with J gene TRBJ2-7, with D possibly matching TRBD1 (6 bases). The CDR3 is 15 residues long. Between the trimmed V and J ends, which lost 1 base and 2 bases, there was a span of 12 bases. In germline, CDR1 is SGHTA, CDR2 FQGTGA. The CDR3 spells CASSLKAGDPYEQYF. The CDR3 DNA reads TGTGCCAGCAGCTTAAAAGCAGGGGACCCCTACGAGCAGTACTTC.

The rearrangement links TRBV5-1 to TRBJ2-7; 7 bases match TRBD2. CDR1 SGHRS and CDR2 YFSETQ come from the germline V gene. Unmatched junction bases numbered 14, after V lost 4 bases and J lost 7 bases. The CDR3 is made up of 15 amino acids. The CDR3, as DNA: TGCGCCAGCAGCCCCCGGGGAGGGGACCCCTTGGAGCAGTACTTC. Amino acid sequence: CASSPRGGDPLEQYF.

As for this clone: The junction and the germline gene differ at one end; a read error may be behind it. The chain combines TRBV29-1 with TRBJ1-2; no clear D gene. The CDR3 contains 11 residues. Per the germline V gene, CDR1 is SQVTM and CDR2 is ANQGSEA. CDR3 residues: CSVETSNVPQF. The CDR3 DNA reads as TGCAGCGTTGAGACTTCCAACGTTCCCCAGTTC.

The chain has TRBV7-9 and TRBJ2-7; a weak D match, TRBD2 (5 bases). V lost 5 bases and J lost 6, with 11 bases in between. The CDR3 is 12 amino acids. Germline V CDR1 and CDR2: SEHNR, FQNEAQ (reference sequence). The CDR3 sequence: CASSPVEVEQYF. The CDR3 region has the DNA TGTGCCAGCAGCCCAGTGGAGGTCGAGCAGTACTTC.

This clone appeared a few times. The chain has TRBV6-4 and TRBJ1-3; 8 bases line up with TRBD1. This CDR3 is 17 amino acids long. Germline lookup yields CDR1 MRHNA and CDR2 SNTAGT. With V trimmed by 7 bases and J by 0 bases, 11 bases remained unmatched. CDR3 coding DNA: TGTGCCAGCACAGTCCCAGGGGGCTCTCTCTCTGGAAACACCATATATTTT. It is translated as CASTVPGGSLSGNTIYF.

In its sample, this clone was seen a few times. V gene TRBV10-3 combines with J gene TRBJ1-1, with TRBD1 as a possible D gene (6 bases). Per the germline V gene, CDR1 is ENHRY and CDR2 is SYGVKD. The CDR3 contains 15 residues. Between the trimmed V and J ends, which lost 3 bases and 1 base, there was a span of 12 bases. The DNA of the CDR3 is TGTGCCATCAGTGATTCCGGGACACAGAACACTGAAGCTTTCTTT. Amino acid sequence: CAISDSGTQNTEAFF.